The subject of this entry is one T cell receptor beta chain. No antigen is known for it. Per-base qualities were not stored, and no clone one base away is much larger. The data were taken from a study of cytomegalovirus exposure and HLA in healthy donors (dated by TCRdb to about 2017). For the study in its entirety: An earlier analysis of roughly 610 of the donors reported roughly 300 Gb of sequence data and 95 million to 120 million unique TCR beta sequences obtained from approximately 180 million T cells. The study used immunosequencing to profile the T cell repertoires of hundreds of subjects and linked those repertoires to cytomegalovirus serostatus. The study was designed to test whether signatures of past pathogen exposure could be identified by cataloging public T cell receptors. Alongside the repertoire data, information on donor age, sex, ethnicity and CMV serostatus was compiled. Roughly 310 gigabases of sequencing data and approximately 80 million unique TCR sequences were included in an early release covering around 650 HLA-typed donors. The genetic ancestry cluster associated with self-reported Caucasian donors included roughly 84% of the 300 to 400 genotyped donors. In a later genetic analysis, genome-wide SNP genotypes for about three fifths of the 666 donors were used, and that subset was treated as a discovery cohort. A later analysis re-examined previously published TCR beta repertoires from several hundred donors and added high-resolution HLA genotyping to investigate patterns of TCR occurrence. An earlier analysis of a few hundred of the donors applied high-throughput TCR beta sequencing to assess whether each TCR beta V gene segment acted as functional or pseudogenic. Roughly 5 DR-DQ haplotypes were handled as single units for association and clustering because linkage in the cohort was strong. Class I and class II HLA loci were covered by the typing at four-digit resolution. Typing coverage varied by locus: roughly 620-640 donors for A, B, C, DRB1 and DQB1; roughly 560 for DQA1; around 570 for DPA1; roughly 450 for DPB1. High-throughput TCR immunosequencing, statistical association of individual TCRs with disease status, and machine learning were combined to predict cytomegalovirus infection status. Among some 400 genotyped donors of the cohort, an average of roughly 230,000 unique TCR beta nucleotide sequences was sequenced per donor, of which 15% to 20% were non-productive. Besides the first cohort of around 670 subjects, a separate validation cohort made up of 120 different subjects was used. In the later analysis, no new phenotypic data were used to find candidate immune exposures; instead, reliance was placed on TCR beta sequences and their occurrence across donors. Every discovery cohort repertoire had been produced on one sequencing platform.

The cohort comprised under 700 healthy bone marrow donors. Cohort members were all nominally healthy when sampled, although unrecorded immune exposures were likely present. The donor was CMV seronegative and was included in the group of a few hundred seronegative cohort members. A peripheral blood sample was provided by each donor, and peripheral blood mononuclear cells were used for TCR beta sequencing. Genomic DNA was extracted from the blood cell samples with the Qiagen DNeasy Blood Extraction Kit. Sequences SGHKS (CDR1) and YYEKEE (CDR2) are obtained from the germline V gene (reference sequence). Trimming at the junction amounts to 5 bases on V and 2 bases on J, and the germline ends lie 13 bases apart. From the cysteine up to the phenylalanine, the CDR3 has a length of 14 residues. The retained sequence is limited to the CDR3, 42 bases, with the frame set at the first base. Libraries were built with the immunoSEQ multiplex PCR assay. A mixture of 60 forward primers for TCR Vbeta segments and 13 reverse primers for TCR Jbeta segments was used in the multiplex PCR. A multiplex PCR assay on genomic DNA amplified the CDR3 region of rearranged TCR beta genes. The amplified TCR beta libraries were sequenced on the Illumina HiSeq System as 87-base-pair reads. Under the source paper's analysis protocol: Across the 666 repertoires, a later analysis counted 75 million to 90 million unique TCR beta chains, around 11 million of which were shared by at least two donors. To remove PCR and sequencing errors, raw reads were error-corrected and collapsed into unique sequences using a nearest-neighbor algorithm that merged closely related sequences. Alignment of CDR3 sequences to IMGT reference sequences was used to assign V, D and J gene segments. For a sequence to be retained, a match of at least six nucleotides was required to both a V gene segment and a J gene segment. Rearrangements were classified as productive when the CDR3 lacked stop codons and remained in frame with V and J, and all other rearrangements were classified as non-productive. Following IMGT convention, CDR3 was defined as the stretch from the second conserved V-encoded cysteine up to the conserved J-encoded phenylalanine. In an earlier analysis of some 550 of the donors, sequences lacking an unambiguous match to a single V gene segment were excluded. In an earlier analysis of approximately 500 of the donors, a V segment was called functional when productive rearrangements were above 56.7%, and segregating when the standard deviation between donors exceeded 5%. A statistical classification framework was built for diagnosing cytomegalovirus status from the catalog of TCR beta chain sequences. In a later analysis, V and J genes were assigned by comparing TCR nucleotide sequences against IMGT/GENE-DB human TR gene sequences. In a later analysis, CDR3 sequences and most-parsimonious VDJ recombination scenarios were assigned using the TCRdist pipeline. In a later analysis, each TCR beta chain was defined by its CDR3 amino acid sequence together with its V-gene family, and reads lacking a unique V-gene family were excluded. In a later analysis, around 650 highly shared, low-generation-probability nucleotide sequences were removed to address suspected cross-contamination and a sequencing artifact. For each public chain, a later analysis derived a clonal expansion index from normalized ranks of inferred template counts within each repertoire. In a later analysis, generation probabilities were computed with a VDJ recombination model fitted to out-of-frame rearrangements, and the resulting probabilities were checked against IGoR. In a later analysis, TCR-TCR, TCR-HLA and TCR-CMV co-occurrence was scored with hypergeometric tests, and a repertoire-size bias correction was applied to TCR pairs. In a later analysis, false discovery rates were estimated by permuting HLA or CMV assignments 20 times. In a later analysis, co-occurring TCRs were grouped using DBSCAN, with TCRdist sequence similarity added in when clustering inside HLA-allele-positive subsets. Co-occurrence clustering excluded repertoires with fewer than 30,000 or more than 120,000 public chains, plus five with anomalous nucleotide sharing. Sourced from immuneACCESS, this table was stored by TCRdb with only in-frame sequences that have V and J called. A share of the clones is absent; for the studies checked, an unresolved V gene accounts for under half, and the remainder has no known explanation. V and J calls and clone size are as listed in that table; D and trimming were resolved from the DNA. The sample includes 150,000 to 200,000 clones, with 75% to 90% observed a single time. The top ten constitute 1.5% to 2% of the sample.

The paper as a whole reports these results and caveats: When HLA alleles, especially DR and DQ, strongly co-occurred, TCR associations were difficult to assign to individual alleles. A further reported finding was that TCR beta sequences accurately predicted the HLA-A and HLA-B alleles for most subjects in the first cohort. Broadly in line with IMGT annotations, most TCR beta V segments showed up in productive rearrangements about 90% or about 30% of the time in an earlier analysis of about 500 of the donors. An association between a missense DCLRE1C variant and V-gene and J-gene trimming of TCR beta chains was found in a later genetic analysis and replicated in an independent cohort. Correlated functional status among segregating V segments might reflect linkage disequilibrium, but an unknown experimental factor could not be ruled out. A later analysis associated about 18,000 TCR beta sequences with specific HLA alleles at a false discovery rate of 0.05. According to a later analysis, most CMV-associated TCR beta chains appeared to be HLA-restricted, and the HLA associations seemed to be driven largely by CMV exposure. The 87-base-pair reads could not distinguish some IMGT-functional V segments, including TRBV6-2 and TRBV6-3, so those segments were excluded. The sequencing pipeline was judged likely to have produced a cluster of highly shared sequence variants as a technical artifact. A total of around 150 TCR beta chains were listed by the study as associated with cytomegalovirus. In vitro tests confirmed that a few of the cytomegalovirus-associated TCR beta chains recognize cytomegalovirus antigens. In a later analysis, several top co-occurrence clusters were reported to appear linked to parvovirus B19, influenza, CMV and Epstein-Barr virus. Compared with the 666-donor mean, donors in an Asian-associated ancestry cluster had fewer N-insertions in productive TCRs, according to a later genetic analysis. In this cohort, only TCR beta chains were sequenced, and detectable features were limited by the absence of alpha or paired-chain data. The classifier was reported to diagnose cytomegalovirus status with high specificity and sensitivity in both the original cohort and the validation cohort. In a later analysis, TCR association rates were found to vary across HLA loci, with the most associated TCRs seen for DRB1 alleles and the fewest for HLA-C alleles. Roughly uniform sequencing depth across donors was assumed in presence/absence analyses, although this assumption may not hold. Most TCR sequences were observed very rarely across donors, whereas some public TCRs were present in many individuals. CMV serostatus was the only immune exposure information available for the cohort. HLA typing was unavailable for some donors at each locus, so association tests used only the typed subset. Compared with equally common non-associated chains, HLA-associated TCR beta chains in a later analysis were more clonally expanded and had lower generation probabilities. The earlier analysis of some 560 of the donors excluded some 16 rarely observed V segments, including chromosome 9 orphons, because counts were too low. According to the authors, the approach could potentially be generalized to other disease states and immunological phenotypes.

The sequence joins TRBV5-5 to TRBJ1-1; too little of a D gene remains to name it. The source is a woman between 18 and 30 years old in good health and CMV-seronegative. The sample was PBMCs. In nucleotides, the sequence is TGTGCCAGCAGTTCGACGTACAGTAACACTGAAGCTTTCTTT. Its amino acids are CASSSTYSNTEAFF.